This T cell receptor beta chain was sequenced during a study of blood T cell repertoires in COVID-19. Across the study: Sites across the United States, Italy and Spain contributed samples from acute and convalescent COVID-19. Sources were T cells, B-cell-depleted T cells, or PBMCs; the material itself was cDNA or gDNA.

The assay was immunoSEQ multiplex PCR, and TCRdb's table has in-frame clones only and misses some. The table has hundreds of thousands of clones, almost 90% seen once; the top ten hold 7.3%. This CDR3 region has 13 residues. Germline CDR1 reads SGHAT; CDR2 reads FQNNGV. V lost 3 bases and J 4 bases, leaving 10 bases between the germline ends. Enrollment of patients from Seattle took place during active infection, with longitudinal follow-up. The sequencing input was peripheral blood. The source of this sequence is a woman in her sixties or seventies with COVID-19, enrolled during active disease. The chain carries TRBV11-2 and TRBJ2-7, with a possible D match to TRBD1 (5 bases). For the CDR3, the DNA is TGTGCCAGCAGCTTTTCAGACAGTTACGAGCAGTACTTC. It translates to CASSFSDSYEQYF.